This TCR beta chain was obtained from a study of long-term antiretroviral therapy in people with HIV. Study at large: The 2015 recommendation for immediate ART came about a decade after the earliest samples.

General observations from the study: ART was followed by higher diversity that remained below transplant donor controls.

The length of the CDR3 is 14 residues. Trimming pared 8 bases from V and 4 bases from J, leaving 16 bases between. CDR1 is ENHRY and CDR2 is SYGVKD in the germline V gene. As regards this clone: Its target is not known.

Sampling of each donor yielded at least one pre-ART PBMC sample and at least two post-ART PBMC samples. Assay version v3.0 of immunoSEQ was used, and it was run at survey level. Sequencing was intended to reach about 35,000-50,000 T-cell genomes per sample. Clones were sequenced by immunoSEQ multiplex PCR, and TCRdb holds only the in-frame ones, with some missing. The repertoire holds tens of thousands of clones, with approximately 80% as singletons. The input for sequencing was unsorted PBMCs, taken 0.6 years after starting antiretroviral therapy. The rearrangement links TRBV10-3 to TRBJ2-3, with D perhaps TRBD1 or TRBD2 (5 bases each). The sequence was obtained from a man between 18 and 35 years old with HIV. Written as DNA, the CDR3 is TGTGCCATCCAGGGCCCAGTGGAGGCAGATACGCAGTATTTT. Amino acids: CAIQGPVEADTQYF.